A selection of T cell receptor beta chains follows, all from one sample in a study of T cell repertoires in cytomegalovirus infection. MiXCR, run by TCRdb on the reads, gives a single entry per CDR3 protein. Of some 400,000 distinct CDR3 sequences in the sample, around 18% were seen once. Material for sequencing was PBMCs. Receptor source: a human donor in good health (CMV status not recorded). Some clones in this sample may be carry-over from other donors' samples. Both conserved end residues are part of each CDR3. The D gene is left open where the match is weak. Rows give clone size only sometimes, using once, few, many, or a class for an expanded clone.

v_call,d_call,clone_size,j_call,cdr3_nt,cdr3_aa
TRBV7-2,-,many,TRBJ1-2,TGTGCCAGCAGCTTAGGGGGCCTCCCTAACTATGGCTACACCTTC,CASSLGGLPNYGYTF
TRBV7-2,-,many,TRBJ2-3,TGTGCCAGCAGCTCCACTAGAGGGAAAGATACGCAGTATTTT,CASSSTRGKDTQYF
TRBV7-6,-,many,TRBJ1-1,TGTGCCAGCAGCTTGGGGGAAGGGGCGGCAGGCGCTGAAGCTTTCTTT,CASSLGEGAAGAEAFF
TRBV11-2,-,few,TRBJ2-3,TGTGCCAGCAGCTCGCTCGAGACAGATACGCAGTATTTT,CASSSLETDTQYF
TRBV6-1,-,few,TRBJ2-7,TGTGCCAGCAGCCGAGACCAGGGAGCCTACGAGCAGTACTTC,CASSRDQGAYEQYF
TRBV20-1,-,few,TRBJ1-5,TGCAGTGCCCGTGGGGGGGGTTATAGCAATCAGCCCCAGCATTTT,CSARGGGYSNQPQHF
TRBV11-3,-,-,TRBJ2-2,TGTGCCAGCAGCTTATCCCAGATAGGGGAGGTTAACACCGGGGAGCTGTTTTTT,CASSLSQIGEVNTGELFF
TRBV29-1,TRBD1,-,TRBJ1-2,TGCAGCACGTCCGGGACAGGGGGCGCGAACTATGGCTACACCTTC,CSTSGTGGANYGYTF
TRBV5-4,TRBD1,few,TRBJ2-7,TGTGCCAGCAGCGCAGGACAGGGGGGGGAGCAGTACTTC,CASSAGQGGEQYF
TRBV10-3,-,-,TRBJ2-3,TGTGCCATCAGTGACGGGGGAAGGGGGGGCCTCGAAGATACGCAGTATTTT,CAISDGGRGGLEDTQYF
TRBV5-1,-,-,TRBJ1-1,TGCGCCAGCAGCTTGATCGGGGCAGGTGGTGAAGCTTTCTTT,CASSLIGAGGEAFF
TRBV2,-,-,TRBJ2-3,TGTGCCAGCACTAGGACCCGGCCAGATACGCAGTATTTT,CASTRTRPDTQYF
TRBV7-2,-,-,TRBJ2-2,TGTGCCAGCAGTCTTACAGGAGTAAACACCGGGGAGCTGTTTTTT,CASSLTGVNTGELFF
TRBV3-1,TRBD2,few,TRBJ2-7,TGTGCCAGCAGCCAAGGAACCGGGACTAGCATCTACGAGCAGTACTTC,CASSQGTGTSIYEQYF
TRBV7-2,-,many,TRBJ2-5,TGTGCCAGCAGCTTAAACCGGGACCAAGAGACCCAGTACTTC,CASSLNRDQETQYF
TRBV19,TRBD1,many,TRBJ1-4,TGTGCCAGCGGGACAGGGAATGAAAAACTGTTTTTT,CASGTGNEKLFF
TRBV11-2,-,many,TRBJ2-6,TGTGCCAGCAGCAAAACAGGGTCTGGGGCCAACGTCCTGACTTTC,CASSKTGSGANVLTF
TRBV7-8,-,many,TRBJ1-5,TGTGCCAGCAGCTTTAACGGGAATCAGCCCCAGCATTTT,CASSFNGNQPQHF
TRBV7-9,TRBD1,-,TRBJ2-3,TGTGCCAGCAGCACCGACAGGGGGTCTGGAGATACGCAGTATTTT,CASSTDRGSGDTQYF
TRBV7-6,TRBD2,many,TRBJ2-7,TGTGCCAGCAGCTTAGACCCGCCTGGGGGGGTCGGGGTGTACGAGCAGTACTTC,CASSLDPPGGVGVYEQYF
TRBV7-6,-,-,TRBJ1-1,TGTGCCATCAGCACCGGGAGGTTTTCGACGGATGAAGCTTTCTTT,CAISTGRFSTDEAFF
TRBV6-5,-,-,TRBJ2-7,TGTGCCACCACCGGACCCTCCTACGAGCAGTACTTC,CATTGPSYEQYF
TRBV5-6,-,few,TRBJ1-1,TGTGCCAGCAGCTCAACCCCAACAACTAACACTGAAGCTTTCTTT,CASSSTPTTNTEAFF
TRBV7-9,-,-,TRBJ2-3,TGTGCCAGCAGCTTAGGTTGGGGGCTTGAAGATACGCAGTATTTT,CASSLGWGLEDTQYF
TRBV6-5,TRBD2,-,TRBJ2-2,TGTGCCAGCAGGCAAACTAGCGGACCTAACACCGGGGAGCTGTTTTTT,CASRQTSGPNTGELFF
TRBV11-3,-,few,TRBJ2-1,TGTGCCAGCAGCTTTGGGGGCTGGAATGAGCAGTTCTTC,CASSFGGWNEQFF
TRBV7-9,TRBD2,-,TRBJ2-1,TGTGCCAGCAAAGAGGGAGGGCCAGACAATGAGCAGTTCTTC,CASKEGGPDNEQFF
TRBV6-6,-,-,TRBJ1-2,TGTGCCAGCAGTTCAGGGCCATTTAAAAGAGACTATGGCTACACCTTC,CASSSGPFKRDYGYTF
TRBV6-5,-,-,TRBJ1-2,TGTGCCATCAGTTACTCGAAATGGACAGCGCACTATGGCTACACCTTC,CAISYSKWTAHYGYTF
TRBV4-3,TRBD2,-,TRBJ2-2,TGCGCCAGCAGCCAAGCACCCTCGGGCGGGAGGTGGAACACCGGGGAGCTGTTTTTT,CASSQAPSGGRWNTGELFF
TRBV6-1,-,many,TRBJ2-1,TGTCTCTCCGGGACGCCCGTTTACAATGAGCAGTTCTTC,CLSGTPVYNEQFF
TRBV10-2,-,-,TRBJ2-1,TGCGCCAGCGGAAGGGCAGGGGAGTTCTTC,CASGRAGEFF
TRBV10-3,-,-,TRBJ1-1,TGTGCCATCAGTGAGTTTGGACGGAACACTGAAGCTTTCTTT,CAISEFGRNTEAFF
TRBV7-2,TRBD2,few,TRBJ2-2,TGTGCCAGCAGCCGTGGGACTAGCTTGAACACCGGGGAGCTGTTTTTT,CASSRGTSLNTGELFF
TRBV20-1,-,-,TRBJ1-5,TGCAGTGCTAGCGGCCAAGACAATCAGCCCCAGCATTTT,CSASGQDNQPQHF
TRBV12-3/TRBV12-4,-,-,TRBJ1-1,TGTGCCAGCAGTGACTGGGGGACCACTGAAGCTTTCTTT,CASSDWGTTEAFF
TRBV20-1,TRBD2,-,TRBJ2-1,TGCAGTGCTAGCGCCCTAGCGGACTCCTACAATGAGCAGTTCTTC,CSASALADSYNEQFF
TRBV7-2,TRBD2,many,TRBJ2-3,TGTGCCAGCAGCCCCAAAGAGCGGGCGGGGGGTACGCAGTATTTT,CASSPKERAGGTQYF
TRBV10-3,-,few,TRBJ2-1,TGTGCCATCAGTGAGCGGGTTAACAATGAGCAGTTCTTC,CAISERVNNEQFF
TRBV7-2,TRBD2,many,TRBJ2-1,TGTGCCAGCAGCTTAGGACTAGCGGGGGGCAATGAGCAGTTCTTC,CASSLGLAGGNEQFF
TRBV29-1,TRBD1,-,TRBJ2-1,TGCAGCCTTCCCGGGACAGGGGGATACAATGAGCAGTTCTTC,CSLPGTGGYNEQFF
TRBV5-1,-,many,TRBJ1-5,TGCGCCAGCAGCTTCGACACAGATCAGCCCCAGCATTTT,CASSFDTDQPQHF
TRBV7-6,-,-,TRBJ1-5,TGTGCCAGCAGCCTCCCCGGGACAAATCAGCCCCAGCATTTT,CASSLPGTNQPQHF
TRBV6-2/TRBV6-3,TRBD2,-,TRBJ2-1,TGTGCCAGCAGTTCCTCACTAGCGGGGGGACAAGGTGGGCAGTTCTTC,CASSSSLAGGQGGQFF
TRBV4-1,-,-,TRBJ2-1,TGCGCCAGCAGCCTAAGAAACACAGGGAATGAGCAGTTCTTC,CASSLRNTGNEQFF
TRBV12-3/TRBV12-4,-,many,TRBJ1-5,TGTGCCAGCAGCTCACAGGGTAAGGGCAATCAGCCCCAGCATTTT,CASSSQGKGNQPQHF
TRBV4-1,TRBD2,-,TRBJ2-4,TGCGCCAGCAGCCCGGGGGGGGCCCCCAAAAACATTCAGTACTTC,CASSPGGAPKNIQYF
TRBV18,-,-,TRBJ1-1,TGTGCCAGCTCACCACGGCAGGTGGAGGGGACTGAAGCTTTCTTT,CASSPRQVEGTEAFF
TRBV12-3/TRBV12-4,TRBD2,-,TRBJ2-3,TGTGCCAGCAGGAGCGGGATGGATCGAAACACAGATACGCAGTATTTT,CASRSGMDRNTDTQYF
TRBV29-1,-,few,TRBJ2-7,TGCAGCGTTCTTAAGCTAGTTTTGACTACCTACGAGCAGTACTTC,CSVLKLVLTTYEQYF
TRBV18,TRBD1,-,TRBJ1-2,TGTGCCAGCTCACCCCTGACAGGGATCTATGGCTACACCTTC,CASSPLTGIYGYTF